This entry lists 16 T cell receptor beta chains sequenced from one sample in a study of vaccination and CD4 T cells after COVID-19. These receptors' antigens are unknown. Treatment in this sample: roughly 10-day PBMC culture with coronavirus spike peptide pools or control peptides (ViraFEST assay). Sequencing of the DNA from cultured CD4+ T cells was carried out with the Oncomine TCR Beta short-read assay. Via MiXCR, TCRdb re-called the PCR reads, giving one row per CDR3 protein. This table holds around 20,000 distinct CDR3 sequences, less than 55% found once. The sequenced material came from cultured CD4+ T cells from blood. The receptors were sampled from a human donor with COVID-19.

This chain uses TRBV28 with TRBJ2-4, with 7 positions matching TRBD1. Trimming took 10 bases from V and 5 from J; bases not matched to a gene: 2. In germline, CDR1 is MDHEN, CDR2 SYDVKM. The CDR3 is made up of 11 amino acids. As DNA, the CDR3 is TGTGCCACCGGGACAGAAAACATTCAGTACTTC. Translation: CATGTENIQYF.

This clonotype was seen only a few times. This rearrangement joins TRBV20-1 to TRBJ1-2; 9 bases are a match to TRBD1. The CDR3 runs 14 residues. V shed 5 bases and J 4 bases; nucleotides not matched to a gene: 8. CDR1 and CDR2 from the germline V gene are DFQATT and SNEGSKA (reference sequence). In nucleotides, the CDR3 is TGCAGTGCTCCCACAGGGGGCGCTGGCTATGGCTACACCTTC. This codes for CSAPTGGAGYGYTF.

The chain recombines TRBV7-2 with TRBJ2-2; tentatively, D is TRBD1 or TRBD2 (5 bases each). V was clipped by 5 bases and J by 5 bases, with 9 bases between them. Germline V gives CDR1 SGHTA, CDR2 FQGNSA. The CDR3 runs 13 residues. The CDR3 bases are TGTGCCAGCAGCGGGACCTGGACCGGGGAGCTGTTTTTT. This sequence encodes CASSGTWTGELFF.

This clonotype was counted a few times. The genes are TRBV19 and TRBJ1-2; maybe TRBD1 (6 bases). Trimming cost V 4 bases and J 0 bases, with 12 bases left between them. The germline V gene has CDR1 LNHDA and CDR2 SQIVND (reference sequence). The CDR3 loop spans 15 amino acids. CDR3 sequence: CASSRQTGTNYGYTF. CDR3 bases: TGTGCCAGTAGTAGACAGACAGGAACTAACTATGGCTACACCTTC. The whole variable domain, remainder taken from reference TRBV19 and TRBJ1-2, is DGGITQSPKYLFRKEGQNVTLSCEQNLNHDAMYWYRQDPGQGLRLIYYSQIVNDFQKGDIAEGYSVSREKKESFPLTVTSAQKNPTAFYLCASSRQTGTNYGYTFGSGTRLTVV.

The chain combines TRBV6-5 with TRBJ1-1; D call uncertain. Trimming removed 4 bases at V and 1 base at J, with 4 bases between. From germline, CDR1 is MNHEY and CDR2 SVGAGI. The CDR3 is 12 residues long. The CDR3 DNA sequence: TGTGCCAGCAGTTTAAAGAACACTGAAGCTTTCTTT. Translation gives CASSLKNTEAFF.

The V call is TRBV7-9, the J call TRBJ2-3, with TRBD1 identical over 7 bases. J was trimmed by 5 bases and V by 7 bases; bases with no gene match: 18. Germline CDR1 and CDR2: SEHNR and FQNEAQ (reference sequence). This CDR3 is built from 17 residues. The CDR3: CASNYRGRSPSGDTQYF. Written as DNA, the CDR3 is TGTGCCAGCAATTACAGGGGCCGCTCCCCGTCCGGAGATACGCAGTATTTT.

This clonotype has only a few counts. The V call is TRBV2, the J call TRBJ2-2; a possible D gene is TRBD1 (6 bases). Between the trimmed V and J ends, which lost 8 bases and 4 bases, there was a span of 11 bases. Germline CDR1 is SNHLY and CDR2 is FYNNEI. CDR3 length equals 13 residues. The CDR3, as DNA: TGTGCCAGCCACGGACAGACCACCGGGGAGCTGTTTTTT. Translation gives CASHGQTTGELFF.

The CDR3 nucleotides read TGTGCCAGCAGCTATCCAGGGTACGAGCAGTACTTC. Translating gives CASSYPGYEQYF. This sequence joins TRBV5-5 and TRBJ2-7; possibly TRBD1 for D (5 bases). Trimming pared 3 bases from V and 4 bases from J, leaving 8 bases between. There are 12 residues in the CDR3. Germline assignment: CDR1 SGHKS and CDR2 YYEKEE (reference sequence).

This clonotype was recorded only once. The chain couples TRBV12-3 or TRBV12-4 to TRBJ2-3; 8 nucleotides align to TRBD1. The CDR3 length is 16 residues. V was clipped by 5 bases and J by 4 bases; unmatched bases: 11. The CDR3 sequence: CASSPRQGSWSDTQYF. In nucleotides, the CDR3 is TGTGCCAGCAGTCCCCGACAGGGGTCGTGGTCAGATACGCAGTATTTT.

The chain recombines TRBV5-8 with TRBJ1-1; D is unresolved. V was pared by 3 bases and J by 0 bases, with 12 bases between. This CDR3 is built from 15 residues. CDR1 and CDR2 (germline): SGHTS, YDEGEE. CDR3 bases: TGTGCCAGCAGCTGGGTCAGCAGACTGAACACTGAAGCTTTCTTT. Translated: CASSWVSRLNTEAFF.

This clonotype has only one observation. The chain couples TRBV5-1 to TRBJ2-3, with 11 positions matching TRBD1. The CDR3 consists of 14 residues. The germline CDR1 and CDR2 sequences are SGHRS and YFSETQ. V shed 8 bases, J shed 5 bases, and the junction held 7 bases outside the gene matches. CDR3 region: CASVRDRGVDTQYF. The DNA of the CDR3 is TGCGCCAGTGTGAGGGACAGGGGGGTAGATACGCAGTATTTT.

The V gene is TRBV7-2, the J gene TRBJ2-7; no definite D call. V lost 1 base, J lost 1 base, and 11 bases lay in between. The germline V gene encodes CDR1 SGHTA and CDR2 FQGNSA. This CDR3 comprises 15 residues. The CDR3 nucleotides are TGTGCCAGCAGCTTAGATCGGTCCCTTTCCTACGAGCAGTACTTC. The encoded protein is CASSLDRSLSYEQYF.

This clonotype was seen only a few times. This chain joins TRBV15 and TRBJ1-2; weak D call: TRBD1 (5 bases). From germline, CDR1 is LNHNV and CDR2 YYDKDF (reference sequence). The V end was cut by 1 base, the J end by 3 bases, with 21 bases between. There are 18 residues in the CDR3. In nucleotides, the CDR3 is TGTGCCACCAGCAGAGGAATTGGTGACGGGGACTGGTACTATGGCTACACCTTC. Protein product: CATSRGIGDGDWYYGYTF.

The genes are TRBV9 and TRBJ2-1; perhaps TRBD1 as D (5 bases). Germline V gene data show CDR1 as SGDLS and CDR2 as YYNGEE. Trimming cost V 3 bases and J 5 bases, with 15 bases left between them. The CDR3 contains 15 residues. CDR3 coding DNA: TGTGCCAGCAGCGGGGTGGGGCAGGGCGACAATGAGCAGTTCTTC. Translation: CASSGVGQGDNEQFF.

This rearrangement joins TRBV4-2 to TRBJ1-5, with D uncertain. Germline-derived CDR1 and CDR2 are LGHNA and YNFKEQ. V was shortened by 3 bases and J by 4 bases, with 13 bases between the two germline ends. This CDR3 contains 15 residues. For the CDR3, the DNA is TGTGCCAGCAGCCATGGACGGGAATTTAATCAGCCCCAGCATTTT. Its protein is CASSHGREFNQPQHF.

This clonotype was seen a single time. The rearrangement uses TRBV20-1 and TRBJ2-1; 10 bases are a match to TRBD1. Germline CDR1 and CDR2: DFQATT and SNEGSKA (reference sequence). Trimming at V came to 2 bases and at J to 11 bases, leaving 15 bases not matched to a gene. This CDR3 is 16 amino acids long. The CDR3 reads CSARPQGQGISNKQFF. CDR3 DNA: TGCAGTGCTAGACCCCAGGGACAGGGGATTTCCAACAAGCAGTTCTTC.